This T cell receptor (beta chain) is drawn from a study of T-cell memory formation after mild COVID-19. Points from the study as a whole: Pre-infection memory harbored some responding clones, suggesting cross-reactive memory joined.

There are 17 residues in the CDR3. V lost 2 bases and J 7 bases, leaving 21 bases between the germline ends. The germline gives CDR1 LGHNA, CDR2 YSLEER. This clonotype was detected only a few times. The antigen is undetermined. Barcoded TCR alpha and TCR beta cDNA libraries with UMIs came from 5'RACE using constant-segment primers. Each CDR3 protein is one row after TCRdb ran MiXCR on the 5' RACE reads. The table has some 280,000 distinct CDR3 sequences, around 15% seen once. The rearrangement uses TRBV4-3 and TRBJ2-1, with D perhaps TRBD1 (6 bases). The TCR sequence derives from a man younger than 35 who had mild COVID-19 (a few samples of this study predate the infection). Cell type and time point are not known. The sample was PBMCs or a T cell subset sorted from them (not recorded which). CDR3 DNA sequence: TGCGCCAGCAGCCAAAAAATACAGGGTAGTTTTGGGAATGAGCAGTTCTTC. It is translated as CASSQKIQGSFGNEQFF.